The clone carrying this T cell receptor (beta chain) showed up just a few times. As yet, its antigen is unknown. The treatment: oral pan-JAK inhibitor, 5-10 mg twice daily. Collection of lesional scalp punch biopsies and peripheral blood was performed in alopecia areata patients. PBMC-derived CD4+ and CD8+ T cells were sorted. This entry comes from a study of CD8+ T cells in alopecia areata. Study-wide points: Scalp clonality and expanded CD8+ clones among the top 100 showed significant decreases with tofacitinib.

Looked up from germline, CDR1 is MGHRA and CDR2 is YSYEKL. Trimming pared 4 bases from V and 0 bases from J, leaving 13 bases between. The CDR3 has 15 amino acids. Following extraction, RNA underwent reverse transcription to cDNA, which served as the sequencing template. Assay: immunoSEQ multiplex PCR; the TCRdb copy retains only in-frame clones and omits some. The data contain tens of thousands of clones, roughly 46% of them singletons. The receptor was isolated from a human donor with alopecia areata. V gene TRBV4-1 combines with J gene TRBJ2-7; tentatively, D is TRBD1 (6 bases). Source: CD8+ T cells sorted from blood, taken at roughly week 36, from a patient treated with tofacitinib. CDR3: CASSPIYRASYEQYF. The CDR3 DNA sequence: TGCGCCAGCAGCCCAATTTACAGGGCCTCCTACGAGCAGTACTTC.